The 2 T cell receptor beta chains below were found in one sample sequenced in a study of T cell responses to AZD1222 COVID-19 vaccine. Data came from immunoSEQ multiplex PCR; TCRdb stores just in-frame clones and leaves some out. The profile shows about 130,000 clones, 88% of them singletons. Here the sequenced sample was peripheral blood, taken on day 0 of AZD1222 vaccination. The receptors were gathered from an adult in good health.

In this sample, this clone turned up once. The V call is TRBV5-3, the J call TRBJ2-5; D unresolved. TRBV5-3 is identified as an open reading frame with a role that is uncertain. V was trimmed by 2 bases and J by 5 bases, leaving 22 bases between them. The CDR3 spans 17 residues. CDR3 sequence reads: CARSFHRLFLTGETQYF. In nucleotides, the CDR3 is TGTGCCAGAAGCTTTCATAGGCTGTTTCTCACTGGGGAGACCCAGTACTTC.

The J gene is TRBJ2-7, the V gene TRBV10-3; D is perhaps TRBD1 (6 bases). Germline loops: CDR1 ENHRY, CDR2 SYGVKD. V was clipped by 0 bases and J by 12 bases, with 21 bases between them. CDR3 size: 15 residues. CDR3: CAISESGGPGLQVYF. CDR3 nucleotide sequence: TGTGCCATCAGTGAGTCAGGGGGTCCGGGCCTCCAGGTGTACTTC.